This T cell receptor beta chain was found in a study of T cell changes during pregnancy in multiple sclerosis. Only in-frame clones appear in the TCRdb table, and some are missing; sequencing was by immunoSEQ multiplex PCR. Among 90,000 to 150,000 clones listed, about 93% were seen once. V was cut by 1 base and J by 0 bases, with 10 bases left in between. This CDR3 is 15 amino acids long. Germline loops: CDR1 MDHEN, CDR2 SYDVKM. The input for sequencing was peripheral blood, taken before pregnancy. The TCR was taken from a female donor with multiple sclerosis, enrolled in a pregnancy study. V gene TRBV28 combines with J gene TRBJ2-7, with D maybe TRBD1 (6 bases). Here the CDR3 reads CASSLSPTGSYEQYF. CDR3 DNA sequence: TGTGCCAGCAGTTTATCCCCGACAGGCTCCTACGAGCAGTACTTC.